This T cell receptor (beta chain) originates from a study of blood T cell repertoires in COVID-19. Study information: Italy, Spain and the United States were the sources of the convalescent and acute COVID-19 samples. Sources were T cells, B-cell-depleted T cells, or PBMCs; the material itself was cDNA or gDNA.

Germline V gene sequence: CDR1 SGHAT, CDR2 FQNNGV. V lost 2 bases and J lost 7, with 9 bases in between. This CDR3 comprises 14 residues. Original handling: By means of reference gene primer amplification, nucleated cell counts were estimated. Data came from immunoSEQ multiplex PCR; TCRdb stores just in-frame clones and leaves some out. V, J and clone size reflect that table, while D and trimming were determined from the DNA. The data contain about 230,000 clones, roughly 80% of them seen just once; the ten biggest clones take up about 7.4%. The sequenced sample consisted of peripheral blood. V is TRBV11-2 and J is TRBJ1-6; the D gene is possibly TRBD1 (6 bases). The source is a woman older than 75 with acute or convalescent COVID-19. CDR3 DNA sequence: TGTGCCAGCAGCTTACGGCAGGGGAATTCACCCCTCCACTTT. This translates into CASSLRQGNSPLHF.